This T cell receptor beta chain was profiled in a study of control samples from healthy donors and cancer patients. Clones were sequenced by immunoSEQ multiplex PCR, and TCRdb holds only the in-frame ones, with some missing. This sample's clone table lists about 200,000 clones. V was shortened by 6 bases and J by 7 bases, with 15 bases between the two germline ends. The CDR3 covers 14 residues. Germline loops: CDR1 LNHDA, CDR2 SQIVND (reference sequence). The chain has TRBV19 and TRBJ1-4; D uncertain. Sequencing was performed on blood. The receptor comes from a woman in her 30s in good health. Written as DNA, the CDR3 is TGTGCCAGTAGCCGATTAAGTCGGATTGAAAAACTGTTTTTT. This encodes CASSRLSRIEKLFF. Full variable domain (outside the CDR3, taken from reference TRBV19 and TRBJ1-4): DGGITQSPKYLFRKEGQNVTLSCEQNLNHDAMYWYRQDPGQGLRLIYYSQIVNDFQKGDIAEGYSVSREKKESFPLTVTSAQKNPTAFYLCASSRLSRIEKLFFGSGTQLSVL.